This entry is about one T cell receptor (beta chain). Its antigen is unidentified. Per the germline V gene, CDR1 is MNHEY and CDR2 is SVGAGI. The CDR3 covers 14 residues. The J segment lost 5 bases and the V segment lost 2 bases, leaving 4 bases of the junction unmatched. These data are taken from a study of shared clonotypes between healthy human individuals. As for the study in general: Per-donor plates numbered three CD4 naive, three CD4 memory, two CD8 naive and one CD8 memory. Study conclusions and caveats: Genetic and exposure-history diversity was limited by the small donor number. Estimated richness values were generally larger in naive subsets than in memory subsets.

TCRdb's copy holds only in-frame clones and misses some; the assay was immunoSEQ multiplex PCR. The profile covers roughly 1,000,000 clones, with approximately 78% appearing a single time and roughly 0.65% taken by the ten largest. The sequenced sample consisted of memory CD4+ T cells from PBMCs. Subset given: CD45RA-negative fraction. This chain connects TRBV6-5 to TRBJ2-7; 9 bases are a match to TRBD1. The TCR comes from a man aged 18 to 29 in good health. Some clones in this sample may be carry-over from other donors' samples. DNA for the CDR3: TGTGCCAGCAGTTACCTCGACAGGGGGAACGAGCAGTACTTC. Amino acid sequence: CASSYLDRGNEQYF.